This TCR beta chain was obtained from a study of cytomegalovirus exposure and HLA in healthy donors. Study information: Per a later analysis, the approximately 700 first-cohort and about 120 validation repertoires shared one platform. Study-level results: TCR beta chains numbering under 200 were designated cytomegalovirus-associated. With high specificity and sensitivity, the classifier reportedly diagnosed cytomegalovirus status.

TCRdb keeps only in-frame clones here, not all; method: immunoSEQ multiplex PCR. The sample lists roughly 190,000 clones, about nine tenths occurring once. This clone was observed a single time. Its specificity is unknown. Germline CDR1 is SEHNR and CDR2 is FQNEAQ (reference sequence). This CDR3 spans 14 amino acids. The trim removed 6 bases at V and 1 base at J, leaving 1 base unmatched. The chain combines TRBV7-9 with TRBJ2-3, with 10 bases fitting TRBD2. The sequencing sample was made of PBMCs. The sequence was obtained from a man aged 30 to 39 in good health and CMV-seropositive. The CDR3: CASRLAGGTDTQYF. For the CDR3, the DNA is TGTGCCAGCAGGCTAGCGGGGGGCACAGATACGCAGTATTTT.